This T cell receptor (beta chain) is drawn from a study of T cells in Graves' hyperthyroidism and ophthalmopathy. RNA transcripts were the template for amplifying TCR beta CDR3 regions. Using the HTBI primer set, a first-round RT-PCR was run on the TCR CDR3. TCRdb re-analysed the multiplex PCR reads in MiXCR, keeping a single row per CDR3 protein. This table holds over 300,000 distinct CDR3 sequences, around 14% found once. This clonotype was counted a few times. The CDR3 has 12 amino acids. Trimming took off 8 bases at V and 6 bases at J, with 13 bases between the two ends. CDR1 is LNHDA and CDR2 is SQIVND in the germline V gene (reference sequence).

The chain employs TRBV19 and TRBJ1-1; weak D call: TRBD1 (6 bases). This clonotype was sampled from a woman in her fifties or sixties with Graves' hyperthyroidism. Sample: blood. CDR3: CASAGGAPEAFF. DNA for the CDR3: TGTGCCAGTGCGGGGGGGGCCCCTGAAGCTTTCTTT.